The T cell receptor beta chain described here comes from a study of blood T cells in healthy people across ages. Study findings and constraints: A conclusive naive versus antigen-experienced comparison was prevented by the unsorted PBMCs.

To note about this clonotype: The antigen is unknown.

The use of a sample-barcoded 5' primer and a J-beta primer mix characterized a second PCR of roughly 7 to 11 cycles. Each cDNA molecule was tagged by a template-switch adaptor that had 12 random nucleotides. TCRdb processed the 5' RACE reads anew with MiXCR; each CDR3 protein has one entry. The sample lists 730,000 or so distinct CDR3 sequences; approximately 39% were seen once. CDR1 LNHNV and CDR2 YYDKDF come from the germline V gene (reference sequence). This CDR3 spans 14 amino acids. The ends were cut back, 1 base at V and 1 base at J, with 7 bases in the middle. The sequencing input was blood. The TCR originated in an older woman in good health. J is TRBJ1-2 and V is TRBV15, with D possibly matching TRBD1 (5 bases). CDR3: CATSRGDVNYGYTF. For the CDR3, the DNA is TGTGCCACCAGCAGAGGGGACGTTAACTATGGCTACACCTTC.